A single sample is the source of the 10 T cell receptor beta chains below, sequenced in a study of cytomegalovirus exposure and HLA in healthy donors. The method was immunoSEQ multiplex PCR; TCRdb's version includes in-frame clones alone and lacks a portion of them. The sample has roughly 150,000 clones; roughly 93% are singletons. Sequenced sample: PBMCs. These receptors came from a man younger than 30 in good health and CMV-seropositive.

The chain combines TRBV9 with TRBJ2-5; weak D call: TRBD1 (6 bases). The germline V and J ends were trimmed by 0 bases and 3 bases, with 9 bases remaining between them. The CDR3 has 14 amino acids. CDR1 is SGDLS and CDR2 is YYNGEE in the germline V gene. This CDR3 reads CASSVGHREETQYF. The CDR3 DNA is TGTGCCAGCAGCGTAGGACACAGGGAAGAGACCCAGTACTTC.

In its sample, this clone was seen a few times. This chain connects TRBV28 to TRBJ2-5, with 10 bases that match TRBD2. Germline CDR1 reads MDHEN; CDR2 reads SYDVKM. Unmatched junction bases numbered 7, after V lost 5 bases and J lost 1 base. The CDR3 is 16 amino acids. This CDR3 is CASSPIAGGRQETQYF. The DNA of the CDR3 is TGTGCCAGCAGTCCGATAGCGGGAGGCCGCCAAGAGACCCAGTACTTC.

For the CDR3, the DNA is TGTGCCAGCGGGAATGGAGGGCATAACTACGAGCAGTACTTC. This encodes CASGNGGHNYEQYF. The chain combines TRBV2 with TRBJ2-7, with D perhaps matching TRBD2 (6 bases). Trimming stripped 8 bases from V and 3 bases from J, with 17 bases between. This CDR3 is built from 14 residues. Germline loops: CDR1 SNHLY, CDR2 FYNNEI.

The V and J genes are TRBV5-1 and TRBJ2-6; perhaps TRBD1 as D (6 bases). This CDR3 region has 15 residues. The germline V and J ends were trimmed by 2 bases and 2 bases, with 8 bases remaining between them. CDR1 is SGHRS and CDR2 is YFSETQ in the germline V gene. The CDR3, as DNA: TGCGCCAGCAGCTTACGACAGGCTGGGGCCAACGTCCTGACTTTC. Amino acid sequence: CASSLRQAGANVLTF.

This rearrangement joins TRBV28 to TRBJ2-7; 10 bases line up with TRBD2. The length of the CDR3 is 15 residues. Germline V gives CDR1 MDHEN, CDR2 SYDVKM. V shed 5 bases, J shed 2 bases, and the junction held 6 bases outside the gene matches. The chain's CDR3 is CASSPEREGAYEQYF. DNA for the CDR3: TGTGCCAGCAGTCCGGAGCGGGAGGGGGCCTACGAGCAGTACTTC.

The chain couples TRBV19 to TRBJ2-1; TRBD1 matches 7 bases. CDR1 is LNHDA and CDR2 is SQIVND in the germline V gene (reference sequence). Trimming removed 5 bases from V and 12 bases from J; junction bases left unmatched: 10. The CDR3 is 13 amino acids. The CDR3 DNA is TGTGCCAGTAGTGTTATCCCCGGGACAGCGCAGTTCTTC. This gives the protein CASSVIPGTAQFF.

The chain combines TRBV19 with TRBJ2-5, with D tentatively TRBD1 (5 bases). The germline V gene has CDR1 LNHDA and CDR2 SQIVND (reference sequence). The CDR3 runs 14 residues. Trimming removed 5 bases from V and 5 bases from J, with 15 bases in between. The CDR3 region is CASSPLGPDETQYF. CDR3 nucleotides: TGTGCCAGTAGTCCCCTGGGGCCCGACGAGACCCAGTACTTC.

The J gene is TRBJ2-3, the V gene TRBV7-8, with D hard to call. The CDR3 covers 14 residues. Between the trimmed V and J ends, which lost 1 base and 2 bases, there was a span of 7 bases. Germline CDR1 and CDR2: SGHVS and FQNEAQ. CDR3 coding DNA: TGTGCCAGCAGCTTAGGGCCCGACACAGATACGCAGTATTTT. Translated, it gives CASSLGPDTDTQYF.

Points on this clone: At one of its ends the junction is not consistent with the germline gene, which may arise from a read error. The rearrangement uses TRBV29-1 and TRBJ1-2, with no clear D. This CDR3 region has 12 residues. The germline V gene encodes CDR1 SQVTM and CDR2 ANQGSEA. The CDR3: CSGEAVGYGYTF. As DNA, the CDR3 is TGCAGCGGTGAAGCGGTTGGCTATGGCTACACCTTC.

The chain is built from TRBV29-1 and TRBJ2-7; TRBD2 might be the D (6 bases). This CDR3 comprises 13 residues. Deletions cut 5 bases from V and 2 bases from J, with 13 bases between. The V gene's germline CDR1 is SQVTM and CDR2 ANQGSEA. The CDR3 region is CSVRGEEAYEQYF. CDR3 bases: TGCAGCGTTCGCGGGGAGGAGGCCTACGAGCAGTACTTC.